The 14 T cell receptor beta chains reported below all come from one sample, sequenced in a study of shared clonotypes between healthy human individuals. Here immunoSEQ multiplex PCR was the method, and the copy in TCRdb shows in-frame clones only, minus some. The repertoire holds approximately 2,200,000 clones, roughly 91% seen once, with about 1.8% in the top ten. CD45RO negativity and positive selection for CCR7 defined naive CD8 cells, a population that excluded terminally differentiated effector memory CD45RA+ cells. The source material was naive CD8+ T cells from PBMCs. These receptors were taken from a man between 18 and 35 years old in good health. Some clones in this sample may be carry-over from other donors' samples.

As for this clone: At one of its ends the junction is not consistent with the germline gene, which may arise from a read error. This chain joins TRBV19 and TRBJ2-4; 9 bases are a match to TRBD2. Germline assignment: CDR1 LNHDA and CDR2 SQIVND (reference sequence). The CDR3 consists of 12 residues. CDR3 coding DNA: TGTGCCAGTAGTATTGGCGGGAGGGCCCCGAACTTC. Its translation: CASSIGGRAPNF.

The V gene is TRBV28, the J gene TRBJ2-2; maybe TRBD1 (6 bases). This CDR3 contains 17 residues. Trimming removed 5 bases at V and 2 bases at J, with 18 bases between. The germline CDR1 and CDR2 sequences are MDHEN and SYDVKM. CDR3 region: CASSPVSGTPNTGELFF. CDR3 DNA sequence: TGTGCCAGCAGTCCCGTCTCCGGGACACCTAACACCGGGGAGCTGTTTTTT.

The chain combines TRBV25-1 with TRBJ2-1, with D maybe TRBD1 (5 bases). The CDR3 has 15 amino acids. V lost 3 bases and J lost 5, with 14 bases in between. CDR1 MGHDK and CDR2 SYGVNS come from the germline V gene. The chain's CDR3 is CASSDPRDSNNEQFF. CDR3 coding DNA: TGTGCCAGCAGTGACCCCCGCGACAGCAACAATGAGCAGTTCTTC.

The CDR3 here is CASSLKANMGGRSYNEQFF. The CDR3 DNA reads as TGTGCCAGCAGCTTAAAGGCGAATATGGGCGGGAGATCCTACAATGAGCAGTTCTTC. V usage is TRBV7-9 and J usage is TRBJ2-1, with TRBD2 matching over 7 bases. Germline CDR1 SEHNR, CDR2 FQNEAQ (reference sequence). J lost 1 base, V lost 2 bases, and 14 bases had no gene match. The CDR3 extends over 19 amino acids.

The J gene is TRBJ2-3, the V gene TRBV7-3; D unresolved. The germline V gene encodes CDR1 SGHTA and CDR2 FQGTGA. The CDR3 spans 16 residues. Trimming removed 4 bases at V and 2 bases at J, with 16 bases between. CDR3 DNA sequence: TGTGCCAGCAGCTCAAGGGTAGGAACCACCACAGATACGCAGTATTTT. Encoded protein: CASSSRVGTTTDTQYF.

The rearrangement uses TRBV19 and TRBJ1-1, with a tentative D call TRBD1 (5 bases). Germline-derived CDR1 and CDR2 are LNHDA and SQIVND (reference sequence). V shed 5 bases and J shed 0 bases, with 13 bases lying between them. The length of the CDR3 is 15 residues. CDR3 in amino acids: CASSATGLMNTEAFF. The CDR3 DNA reads TGTGCCAGTAGTGCCACAGGTCTCATGAACACTGAAGCTTTCTTT.

The CDR3 DNA is TGTGCCAGCAGTTACGACCGCTACTCTGGGGCCAACGTCCTGACTTTC. It yields the protein CASSYDRYSGANVLTF. V is TRBV28 and J is TRBJ2-6; the D is unclear. The germline V and J ends were trimmed by 4 bases and 0 bases, with 10 bases remaining between them. Germline V gives CDR1 MDHEN, CDR2 SYDVKM. The CDR3 sequence is 16 residues long.

This sequence joins TRBV6-5 and TRBJ2-7; D gene ambiguous. Germline assignment: CDR1 MNHEY and CDR2 SVGAGI. V was cut by 2 bases and J by 3 bases, with 17 bases left in between. The CDR3 loop spans 16 amino acids. CDR3 coding DNA: TGTGCCAGCAGTTACCCAGCGACGCCACCGTTCTACGAGCAGTACTTC. Translating it yields CASSYPATPPFYEQYF.

This chain connects TRBV28 to TRBJ2-7, with D maybe TRBD2 (6 bases). Trimming left V 7 bases short and J 5 bases short, with 18 bases between. Germline V gene lookup returns CDR1 MDHEN and CDR2 SYDVKM. The CDR3 totals 14 residues. This chain's CDR3 is CASMEGHTVDEQYF. The DNA for the CDR3 is TGTGCCAGCATGGAGGGCCACACGGTCGACGAGCAGTACTTC.

The chain carries TRBV10-3 and TRBJ2-7; possible D gene TRBD2, 5 bases. Trimming shortened V by 0 bases and J by 2 bases, and 14 bases separated the two germline ends. Germline V lookup: CDR1 ENHRY, CDR2 SYGVKD. This CDR3 is 16 amino acids long. The CDR3 loop is CAISESFSTGTYEQYF. Written as DNA, the CDR3 is TGTGCCATCAGTGAGTCGTTCTCGACGGGGACCTACGAGCAGTACTTC.

V usage is TRBV5-8 and J usage is TRBJ2-7, with D possibly TRBD1 on 6 matching bases. Germline V CDR1 and CDR2: SGHTS, YDEGEE. The germline V and J ends were trimmed by 2 bases and 6 bases, with 12 bases remaining between them. The CDR3 is made up of 13 amino acids. Here the CDR3 reads CASSFAGASEQYF. The CDR3 DNA reads as TGTGCCAGCAGCTTCGCAGGGGCGAGCGAGCAGTACTTC.

The V gene is TRBV28, the J gene TRBJ2-1; D may be TRBD1 (6 bases). The CDR3 extends over 13 amino acids. Germline lookup yields CDR1 MDHEN and CDR2 SYDVKM. Between the trimmed V and J ends, which lost 3 bases and 6 bases, there was a span of 9 bases. Here the CDR3 DNA reads TGTGCCAGCAGTTTTCAGGGGTTCAATGAGCAGTTCTTC. Protein product: CASSFQGFNEQFF.

Regarding this clone: A junction end diverges from the germline sequence, so it may reflect a read error. This sequence joins TRBV6-1 and TRBJ1-3; TRBD1 matches 8 bases. The CDR3 length is 13 residues. The germline CDR1 and CDR2 sequences are MNHNS and SASEGT. In DNA, the CDR3 is TGTGCCAGCAGCGAGGGTGTAACGGGACAGGTATCGTTT. Amino acids: CASSEGVTGQVSF.

This clone was seen a handful of times. The rearrangement joins TRBV7-9 to TRBJ1-2; D is unclear. This CDR3 comprises 15 residues. The V gene's germline CDR1 is SEHNR and CDR2 FQNEAQ (reference sequence). V was pared by 2 bases and J by 4 bases, with 14 bases between. The CDR3 nucleotides are TGTGCCAGCAGCTTATCCTCGGCATTACCCTATGGCTACACCTTC. Encoded protein: CASSLSSALPYGYTF.